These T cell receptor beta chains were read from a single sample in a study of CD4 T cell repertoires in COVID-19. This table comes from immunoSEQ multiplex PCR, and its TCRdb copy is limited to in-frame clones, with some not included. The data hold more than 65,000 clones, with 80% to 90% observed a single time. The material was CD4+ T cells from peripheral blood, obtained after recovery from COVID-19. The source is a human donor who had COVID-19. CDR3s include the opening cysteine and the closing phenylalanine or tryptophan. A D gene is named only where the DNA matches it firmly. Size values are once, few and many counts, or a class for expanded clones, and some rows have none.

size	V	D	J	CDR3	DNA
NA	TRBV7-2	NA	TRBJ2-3	CASRYLTDTQYF	TGTGCCAGCAGATACCTAACAGATACGCAGTATTTT
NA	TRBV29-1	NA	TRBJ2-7	CSVGGTKAYEQYF	TGCAGCGTTGGGGGGACAAAAGCCTACGAGCAGTACTTC
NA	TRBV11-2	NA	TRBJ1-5	CASSLGFPQPQHF	TGTGCCAGCAGCCTAGGTTTCCCCCAGCCCCAGCATTTT
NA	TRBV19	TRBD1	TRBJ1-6	CASRPGQSNSPLHF	TGTGCCAGTAGACCGGGACAGTCGAATTCACCCCTCCACTTT
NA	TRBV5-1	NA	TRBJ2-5	CASRSAVQETQYF	TGCGCCAGCAGGTCAGCGGTCCAAGAGACCCAGTACTTC
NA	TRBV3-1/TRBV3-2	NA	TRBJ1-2	CASSQSQVPPFGYTF	TGTGCCAGCAGCCAATCCCAGGTGCCTCCGTTTGGCTACACCTTC
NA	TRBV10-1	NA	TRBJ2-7	CASSEDPVSPEQYF	TGCGCCAGCAGTGAGGACCCGGTCTCGCCCGAGCAGTACTTC
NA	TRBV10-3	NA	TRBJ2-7	CAISERPGDSSYEQYF	TGTGCCATCAGTGAAAGGCCGGGGGATAGCTCCTACGAGCAGTACTTC
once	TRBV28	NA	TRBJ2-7	CASSLGQPSSYEQYF	TGTGCCAGCAGTTTAGGCCAGCCCAGCTCCTACGAGCAGTACTTC
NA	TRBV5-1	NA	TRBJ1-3	CASSLLGVRAGNTIYF	TGCGCCAGCAGCTTGTTAGGGGTCCGGGCTGGAAACACCATATATTTT
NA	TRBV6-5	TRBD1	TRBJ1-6	CASRGQGRNSPLHF	TGTGCCAGCAGAGGACAGGGAAGAAATTCACCCCTCCACTTT
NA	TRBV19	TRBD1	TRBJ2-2	CASSGQSGGWDTGELFF	TGTGCCAGTAGTGGACAATCAGGGGGATGGGACACCGGGGAGCTGTTTTTT
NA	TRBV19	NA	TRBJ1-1	CASSRVGASEAFF	TGTGCCAGTAGTCGCGTCGGCGCTTCCGAAGCTTTCTTT
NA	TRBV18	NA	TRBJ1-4	CASSPRLESEKLFF	TGTGCCAGCTCACCACGATTGGAGAGTGAAAAACTGTTTTTT
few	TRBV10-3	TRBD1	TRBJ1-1	CAISEPGDREGAFF	TGTGCCATCAGTGAGCCGGGGGACAGAGAGGGAGCTTTCTTT
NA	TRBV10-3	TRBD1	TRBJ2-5	CAISESRDRGETQYF	TGTGCCATCAGTGAGTCCCGGGACAGGGGAGAGACCCAGTACTTC
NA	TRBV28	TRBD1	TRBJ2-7	CASSPAGTGGAFSYEQYF	TGTGCCAGCAGTCCAGCCGGGACAGGGGGAGCTTTTTCCTACGAGCAGTACTTC
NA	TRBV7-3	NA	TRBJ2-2	CASSLDQGELFF	TGTGCCAGCAGCTTAGACCAGGGGGAGCTGTTTTTT
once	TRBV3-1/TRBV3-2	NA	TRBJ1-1	CASSPPTGNTEAFF	TGTGCCAGCAGCCCGCCGACAGGGAACACTGAAGCTTTCTTT
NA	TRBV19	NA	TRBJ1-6	CASSMRDGDNSPLHF	TGTGCCAGTAGTATGAGGGACGGTGATAATTCACCCCTCCACTTT
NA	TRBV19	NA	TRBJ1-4	CASSIAHYATNEKLFF	TGTGCCAGTAGTATTGCCCACTACGCAACTAATGAAAAACTGTTTTTT
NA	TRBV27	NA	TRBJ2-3	CASSPPGRMQYF	TGTGCCAGCAGTCCGCCGGGACGTATGCAGTATTTT
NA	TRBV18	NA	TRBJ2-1	CASSAIAAQHNEQFF	TGTGCCAGCTCGGCGATAGCGGCACAGCACAATGAGCAGTTCTTC
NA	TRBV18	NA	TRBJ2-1	CASSLRHVDEQFF	TGTGCCAGCTCACTTAGACATGTGGATGAGCAGTTCTTC
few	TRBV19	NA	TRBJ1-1	CATLGGETGSVNTEAFF	TGTGCCACCTTAGGAGGGGAAACGGGCAGTGTGAACACTGAAGCTTTCTTT
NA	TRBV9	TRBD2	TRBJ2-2	CASSVARGGTSGGDGTGELFF	TGTGCCAGCAGCGTAGCCCGTGGCGGGACTAGCGGGGGGGACGGCACCGGGGAGCTGTTTTTT
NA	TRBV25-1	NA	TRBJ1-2	CASSELRTDNYGYTF	TGTGCCAGCAGTGAATTACGGACAGACAACTATGGCTACACCTTC
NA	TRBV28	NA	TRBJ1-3	CASSLVRRASGSGNTIYF	TGTGCCAGCAGTTTAGTCCGTCGGGCCTCTGGATCGGGAAACACCATATATTTT
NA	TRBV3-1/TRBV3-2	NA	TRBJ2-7	CASSQLGSYEQYF	TGTGCCAGCAGCCAACTCGGCAGCTACGAGCAGTACTTC
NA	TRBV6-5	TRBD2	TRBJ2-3	CASRGVTDTQYF	TGTGCCAGCCGGGGGGTAACAGATACGCAGTATTTT
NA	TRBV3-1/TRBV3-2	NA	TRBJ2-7	CASSQGIGLSYEQYF	TGTGCCAGCAGCCAAGGGATAGGACTGTCCTACGAGCAGTACTTC
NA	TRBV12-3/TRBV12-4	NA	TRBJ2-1	CASSVFRNEQFF	TGTGCCAGCAGTGTCTTTCGCAATGAGCAGTTCTTC
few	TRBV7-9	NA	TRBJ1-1	CASSLRTVEAFF	TGTGCCAGCAGCTTAAGGACAGTTGAAGCTTTCTTT
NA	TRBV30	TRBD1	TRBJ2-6	CASGQELSGANVLTF	TGTGCCTCGGGACAGGAGTTGTCTGGGGCCAACGTCCTGACTTTC
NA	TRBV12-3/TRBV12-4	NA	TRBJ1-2	CASSLSSVDGYTF	TGTGCCAGCAGTTTGTCCTCTGTTGATGGCTACACCTTC
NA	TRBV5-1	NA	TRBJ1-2	CASSLAGRDSFWNF	TGCGCCAGCAGCTTGGCCGGCCGGGACTCGTTTTGGAACTTC
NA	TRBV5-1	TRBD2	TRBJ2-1	CASQTSGYNEQFF	TGCGCCAGTCAGACTAGCGGTTACAATGAGCAGTTCTTC
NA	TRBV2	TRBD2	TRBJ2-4	CASSVASGGRIQYF	TGTGCCAGCAGTGTGGCTAGCGGGGGAAGGATTCAGTACTTC
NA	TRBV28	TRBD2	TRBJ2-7	CASSFWRPVIAGLSYEQYF	TGTGCCAGCAGTTTTTGGCGTCCGGTAATAGCGGGACTCTCCTACGAGCAGTACTTC
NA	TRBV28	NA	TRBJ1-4	CASSLLQDKLFF	TGTGCCAGCAGTTTATTACAAGACAAACTGTTTTTT
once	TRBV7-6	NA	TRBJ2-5	CASSPFIDRQETQYF	TGTGCCAGCAGCCCATTTATCGACAGGCAAGAGACCCAGTACTTC
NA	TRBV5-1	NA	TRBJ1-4	CASSFYGNEKLFF	TGCGCCAGCAGCTTTTACGGGAATGAAAAACTGTTTTTT
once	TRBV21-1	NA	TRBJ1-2	CASSKAFLPGISGYTF	TGTGCCAGCAGCAAAGCCTTCCTCCCAGGGATCTCGGGCTACACCTTC
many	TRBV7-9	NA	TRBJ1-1	CASSEQGTGTEAFF	TGTGCCAGCAGCGAACAGGGTACAGGAACTGAAGCTTTCTTT
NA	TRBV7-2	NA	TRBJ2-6	CASSLGPRPSSGANVLTF	TGTGCCAGCAGCTTGGGGCCGAGACCAAGCTCTGGGGCCAACGTCCTGACTTTC
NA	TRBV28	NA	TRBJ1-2	CASIKGPTHYGYTF	TGTGCCAGCATCAAGGGACCGACCCACTATGGCTACACCTTC
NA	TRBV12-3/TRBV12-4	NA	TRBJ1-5	CASSLQGNQPQHF	TGTGCCAGCAGTTTACAGGGCAATCAGCCCCAGCATTTT
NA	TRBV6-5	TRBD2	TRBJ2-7	CASSPERLAGYEQYF	TGTGCCAGCAGCCCCGAACGACTAGCGGGCTACGAGCAGTACTTC
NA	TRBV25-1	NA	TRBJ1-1	CASSDFPEAFF	TGTGCCAGCAGTGACTTCCCTGAAGCTTTCTTT